One and the same sample provided the 4 T cell receptor beta chains below, sequenced in a study of blood T cell repertoires in COVID-19 (dated by TCRdb to 2019 to 2021). Library preparation was by the immunoSEQ multiplex PCR assay. The clones in this table, taken by TCRdb from immuneACCESS, are in-frame only. Not every clone is retained; where verified, under half of the shortfall comes from an unresolved V gene, and the cause of the rest is unknown. This sample has 250,000 to 350,000 clones in its table, and more than 80% of those were observed once. The ten largest clones add up to over 5.5% of the sample. Material for sequencing was peripheral blood. The receptors here all came from a woman between 45 and 60 years old with COVID-19, enrolled during active disease.

The chain combines TRBV3-1 (or the pseudogene TRBV3-2) with TRBJ1-6, with D possibly being TRBD1 (6 bases). The V end lost 6 bases, the J end lost 5 bases, and 8 bases lay between the germline ends. Germline loops: CDR1 LGHDT, CDR2 YNNKEL (reference sequence). This CDR3 has 13 amino acids. CDR3 coding DNA: TGTGCCAGCAGTCGGACAGATAATTCACCCCTCCACTTT. Translation: CASSRTDNSPLHF.

The rearrangement joins TRBV10-3 to TRBJ2-7; TRBD2 agrees at 9 bases. V dropped 4 bases and J dropped 3; count of bases not matched to a gene: 7. This CDR3 is built from 15 residues. Germline V gene lookup returns CDR1 ENHRY and CDR2 SYGVKD. The chain's CDR3 is CAISGVAGVDYEQYF. The CDR3 nucleotides read TGTGCCATCAGTGGAGTAGCGGGAGTGGACTACGAGCAGTACTTC.

V and J are TRBV12-3 or TRBV12-4 and TRBJ2-1; possible D gene TRBD2, 6 bases. This CDR3 has 13 amino acids. V lost 3 bases and J 9 bases, leaving 12 bases between the germline ends. CDR3 protein: CASSLGTPGEQFF. The CDR3 DNA reads as TGTGCCAGCAGTTTGGGGACTCCCGGTGAGCAGTTCTTC.

The chain links TRBV6-4 to TRBJ2-1; 8 positions match TRBD2. This CDR3 contains 14 residues. Unmatched junction bases numbered 7, after V lost 5 bases and J lost 7 bases. In germline, CDR1 is MRHNA, CDR2 SNTAGT. The CDR3 is CASSREGLFNEQFF. The CDR3 nucleotides read TGTGCCAGCAGTCGGGAGGGGCTGTTTAATGAGCAGTTCTTC.